These T cell receptor beta chains were read from a single sample in a study of blood T cells in healthy people across ages. TCRdb reanalysed the 5' RACE reads using MiXCR and keeps one entry per CDR3 protein. The sample has hundreds of thousands of distinct CDR3 sequences; about 49% are singletons. The specimen was blood. The receptors originated from a man in his 60s in good health. Both conserved end residues are part of each CDR3. D genes are given only for firm matches. Clone size appears in some rows only: once, few, many, or a class for an expanded clone.

clone_size cdr3_length j_call v_call d_call cdr3_aa cdr3_nt
few 15 TRBJ2-1 TRBV11-2 TRBD2 CASTPRGGRVYEQFF TGTGCCAGCACCCCTCGGGGCGGGAGGGTTTATGAGCAGTTCTTC
. 15 TRBJ1-2 TRBV20-1 . CSARAGPTINYGYTF TGCAGTGCTAGAGCGGGACCGACTATTAACTATGGCTACACCTTC
. 15 TRBJ1-5 TRBV12-3/TRBV12-4 . CASRPPGVGNQPQHF TGTGCCAGCAGACCCCCCGGGGTCGGGAATCAGCCCCAGCATTTT
. 17 TRBJ2-3 TRBV7-9 . CASSLYGASGPTDTQYF TGTGCCAGCAGCTTATATGGTGCGAGCGGGCCTACAGATACGCAGTATTTT
few 15 TRBJ1-2 TRBV11-2 . CASSLSYAGEDSYTF TGTGCCAGCAGCTTATCCTATGCGGGAGAAGATAGCTACACCTTC
few 14 TRBJ2-7 TRBV20-1 . CSARGMRSSYEQYF TGCAGTGCTAGGGGAATGAGGAGCTCCTACGAGCAGTACTTC
few 11 TRBJ2-6 TRBV7-9 . CADTGANVLTF TGTGCTGACACTGGGGCCAACGTCCTGACTTTC
. 14 TRBJ1-1 TRBV19 TRBD1 CASSDDRANTEAFF TGTGCCAGTAGTGATGACAGGGCGAACACTGAAGCTTTCTTT
. 15 TRBJ2-4 TRBV20-1 TRBD1 CSALTGILAKNIQYF TGCAGTGCCTTGACAGGGATCTTAGCCAAAAACATTCAGTACTTC
once 13 TRBJ2-1 TRBV29-1 . CSTTSTGGNEQFF TGCAGCACAACCTCCACTGGGGGGAATGAGCAGTTCTTC
. 14 TRBJ1-5 TRBV10-3 TRBD1 CAISPDRVPQPQHF TGTGCCATCAGCCCGGACAGGGTACCTCAGCCCCAGCATTTT
. 15 TRBJ2-1 TRBV9 . CASSVSQRAYNKQFF TGTGCCAGCAGCGTTTCCCAGAGAGCCTACAATAAGCAGTTCTTC
. 16 TRBJ1-2 TRBV2 . CASSEFTGLANYGYTF TGTGCCAGCAGTGAATTTACAGGACTAGCTAACTATGGCTACACCTTC
. 13 TRBJ2-3 TRBV20-1 . CSASDPLADTQYF TGCAGTGCTAGTGACCCTTTGGCAGATACGCAGTATTTT
. 13 TRBJ2-4 TRBV20-1 . CSALGRTGDIQYF TGCAGTGCTTTGGGCCGAACCGGTGACATTCAGTACTTC
. 17 TRBJ2-2 TRBV11-2 . CASSSSSGVLRGGELFF TGTGCCAGCAGCTCCTCCTCCGGGGTTCTTCGGGGCGGGGAGCTGTTTTTT
once 14 TRBJ2-3 TRBV6-4 TRBD2 CASSLSGGTDTLYF TGTGCCAGCAGTTTAAGCGGGGGCACAGATACGCTGTATTTT
. 16 TRBJ2-1 TRBV12-3/TRBV12-4 TRBD2 CASRSGAGLASNEQFF TGTGCCAGCAGGTCCGGCGCGGGACTAGCGTCCAATGAGCAGTTCTTC
many 13 TRBJ2-6 TRBV14 . CASSQLQGSVLTF TGTGCCAGCAGCCAACTACAGGGTAGCGTCCTGACTTTC
. 13 TRBJ1-2 TRBV20-1 TRBD1 CSARERDRGHYTF TGCAGTGCTAGAGAACGGGACAGGGGCCACTACACCTTC
. 15 TRBJ2-7 TRBV9 . CASSVGGTPTYEQYF TGTGCCAGCAGCGTAGGGGGGACACCAACCTACGAGCAGTACTTC
. 13 TRBJ2-3 TRBV20-1 . CSARGLGTDTQYF TGCAGTGCTAGAGGACTAGGGACAGATACGCAGTATTTT
. 13 TRBJ2-7 TRBV19 . CASSIRGPYEQYF TGTGCCAGTAGTATACGGGGGCCCTACGAGCAGTACTTC
many 15 TRBJ2-1 TRBV20-1 . CSAQGSGSSYNEQFF TGCAGTGCTCAGGGCTCCGGGAGCTCCTACAATGAGCAGTTCTTC
few 17 TRBJ2-6 TRBV7-3 . CASSSGQNIAGANVLTF TGTGCCAGCAGCTCCGGACAGAATATAGCTGGGGCCAACGTCCTGACTTTC
few 12 TRBJ2-7 TRBV20-1 TRBD2 CSASSGGFEQYF TGCAGTGCTAGTAGCGGGGGTTTCGAGCAGTACTTC
. 15 TRBJ2-4 TRBV6-1 . CASSEGPRGLREQYF TGTGCCAGCAGTGAAGGTCCCAGGGGCCTTAGGGAGCAGTACTTC
. 15 TRBJ1-5 TRBV4-3 . CASSQGVGGRQPQHF TGCGCCAGCAGCCAAGGAGTGGGGGGTAGACAGCCCCAGCATTTT
. 14 TRBJ2-3 TRBV24-1 TRBD1 CATSDFTGADTQYF TGTGCCACCAGTGATTTTACAGGGGCGGATACGCAGTATTTT
. 14 TRBJ1-2 TRBV5-6 . CASSLPDLDYGYTF TGTGCCAGCAGCTTGCCGGACCTAGACTATGGCTACACCTTC
few 13 TRBJ2-5 TRBV11-3 . CASSLYAEETQYF TGTGCCAGCAGCTTATATGCGGAAGAGACCCAGTACTTC
. 18 TRBJ1-6 TRBV20-1 . CSARDLQRGTTANSPLHF TGCAGTGCTAGAGATCTCCAGCGGGGGACGACGGCTAATTCACCCCTCCACTTT
many 14 TRBJ2-3 TRBV29-1 TRBD1 CSVGGGAGTDTQYF TGCAGCGTTGGAGGGGGCGCGGGCACAGATACGCAGTATTTT
. 16 TRBJ2-7 TRBV5-1 TRBD2 CASSLGVAGGSYEQYF TGCGCCAGCAGCTTGGGAGTAGCGGGGGGCTCCTACGAGCAGTACTTC
few 12 TRBJ2-7 TRBV20-1 TRBD2 CETSGRGREQYF TGCGAAACCAGCGGGAGAGGCCGCGAGCAGTACTTC
once 16 TRBJ2-2 TRBV7-2 . CASSLQAGSNTGKLFF TGTGCCAGCAGCTTACAGGCGGGCTCGAACACCGGGAAGCTGTTTTTT
. 14 TRBJ1-2 TRBV15 . CATSNRDRSGGYTF TGTGCCACCAGCAACCGGGACCGGTCGGGGGGCTACACCTTC
few 13 TRBJ2-7 TRBV29-1 TRBD1 CSVEGTGLNEQYF TGCAGCGTTGAGGGGACAGGGCTCAACGAGCAGTACTTC
. 15 TRBJ2-1 TRBV28 TRBD2 CASGRLAATYNEQFF TGTGCCAGCGGCCGACTAGCGGCAACCTACAATGAGCAGTTCTTC
few 17 TRBJ2-7 TRBV14 TRBD1 CASSQDRLRDRGHEQYF TGTGCCAGCAGCCAAGATCGGTTACGGGACAGGGGCCACGAGCAGTACTTC
. 14 TRBJ2-4 TRBV7-2 TRBD2 CASSSPGLVKEQYF TGTGCCAGCAGCTCACCGGGACTAGTCAAAGAGCAGTACTTC
few 13 TRBJ2-7 TRBV29-1 . CSVEDAVPYEQYF TGCAGCGTTGAAGATGCGGTACCATACGAGCAGTACTTC
many 15 TRBJ2-7 TRBV29-1 TRBD1 CSVERLDRGHYEQYF TGCAGCGTTGAGAGATTGGACAGGGGGCACTACGAGCAGTACTTC
many 14 TRBJ2-4 TRBV20-1 TRBD2 CSAPPSGTLLEQYF TGCAGTGCCCCCCCTAGCGGAACTCTGCTTGAGCAGTACTTC
. 15 TRBJ2-5 TRBV2 . CASSAGTAGSKTQYF TGTGCCAGCAGCGCCGGGACAGCGGGCTCTAAGACCCAGTACTTC
. 14 TRBJ2-1 TRBV7-9 . CASSSSQGRNEQFF TGTGCCAGCAGCTCCAGTCAGGGCCGCAATGAGCAGTTCTTC
few 14 TRBJ1-1 TRBV20-1 . CSAPRAGGDTEAFF TGCAGTGCTCCCCGGGCCGGGGGTGACACTGAAGCTTTCTTT
. 14 TRBJ2-4 TRBV4-2 . CTSSQDQAGNIQYF TGTACCAGCAGCCAAGATCAAGCGGGAAACATTCAGTACTTC
few 14 TRBJ1-2 TRBV6-1 . CASSEQGRGYGYTF TGTGCCAGCAGTGAACAGGGCAGGGGCTATGGCTACACCTTC
. 15 TRBJ2-1 TRBV4-3 . CASSQESLGEGHKFF TGCGCCAGCAGCCAAGAGTCCCTTGGCGAGGGTCATAAGTTCTTC
few 17 TRBJ2-2 TRBV20-1 . CSARDLDRPGDTGELFF TGCAGTGCTAGAGATCTTGATCGGCCAGGGGACACCGGGGAGCTGTTTTTT
few 16 TRBJ2-5 TRBV6-2/TRBV6-3 TRBD2 CASTLAGGRDQETQYF TGTGCCAGCACCCTAGCGGGAGGGAGGGACCAAGAGACCCAGTACTTC
. 15 TRBJ2-5 TRBV7-2 . CASSRQGLGEETQYF TGTGCCAGCAGCAGACAGGGACTAGGGGAAGAGACCCAGTACTTC